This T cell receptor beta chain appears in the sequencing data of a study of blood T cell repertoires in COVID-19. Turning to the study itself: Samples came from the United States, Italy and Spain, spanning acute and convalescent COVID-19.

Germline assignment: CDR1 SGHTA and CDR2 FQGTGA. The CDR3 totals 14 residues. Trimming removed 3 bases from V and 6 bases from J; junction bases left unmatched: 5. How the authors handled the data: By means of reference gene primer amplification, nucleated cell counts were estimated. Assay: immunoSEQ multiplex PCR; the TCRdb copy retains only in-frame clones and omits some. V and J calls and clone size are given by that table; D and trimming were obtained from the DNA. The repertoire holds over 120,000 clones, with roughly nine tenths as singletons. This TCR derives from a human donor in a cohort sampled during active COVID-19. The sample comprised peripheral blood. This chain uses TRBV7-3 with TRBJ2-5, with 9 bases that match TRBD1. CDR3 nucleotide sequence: TGTGCCAGCAGCTTGGGGACAGGGTTACAGACCCAGTACTTC. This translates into CASSLGTGLQTQYF.